Listed below are T cell receptor beta chains from one sample, sequenced in a study of blood T cell repertoires in COVID-19. The protocol was immunoSEQ multiplex PCR, while the TCRdb copy is restricted to in-frame clones and leaves out a portion. The sample has about 160,000 clones; approximately 81% are singletons. The sequenced sample consisted of peripheral blood. The source of these receptors is a human donor with acute or convalescent COVID-19. The donor label of this sample is uncertain. CDR3s include the opening cysteine and the closing phenylalanine or tryptophan. The D gene is left open where the match is weak. Expanded clones are given a class, and other clones once, few, many or no size at all.

CDR3nt | CDR3aa | abundance | v_gene | d_gene | j_gene
TGTGCCTGGAGTCGGGGACTACAGGGTAATGGGGAAAAACTGTTTTTT | CAWSRGLQGNGEKLFF | - | TRBV30 | - | TRBJ1-4
TGTGCCACCAGCAGAGAACCGACAGGGGGCTTTGGAAACACCATATATTTT | CATSREPTGGFGNTIYF | - | TRBV15 | TRBD1 | TRBJ1-3
TGTGCCAGCAGCTTAGCGGCCAGTTCACCCCTCCACTTT | CASSLAASSPLHF | - | TRBV7-2 | - | TRBJ1-6
TGTGCCAGCAGCGTAGAAGGGACAGGGGAAAACTATGGCTACACCTTC | CASSVEGTGENYGYTF | - | TRBV9 | TRBD1 | TRBJ1-2
TGCAGCGGCGGCGGTAGAACTGAAGCTTTCTTT | CSGGGRTEAFF | - | TRBV29-1 | - | TRBJ1-1
TGTGCCAGTAGTTTGGACAGAGCTGGAAACACCATATATTTT | CASSLDRAGNTIYF | - | TRBV19 | - | TRBJ1-3
TGTGCCAGCAGCTTCCACGGGGGGGCGAGGGGTGAAAAACTGTTTTTT | CASSFHGGARGEKLFF | - | TRBV7-2 | - | TRBJ1-4
TGTGCCAGCAGCCAAGGAGGGACAGTCTACAATGAGCAGTTCTTC | CASSQGGTVYNEQFF | - | TRBV3-1/TRBV3-2 | TRBD1 | TRBJ2-1
TGTGCCAGCAGCCCCGCGGGCGGGGGGATTAAGGTGCCCCAGCATTTT | CASSPAGGGIKVPQHF | few | TRBV7-8 | - | TRBJ1-5
TGTGCCAGCAGCGTAGACGGGCAGGGGGTGGCAGATACGCAGTATTTT | CASSVDGQGVADTQYF | - | TRBV9 | TRBD1 | TRBJ2-3
TGCGCCAGCAGCTCCGACAGGGGGAAGAACAATGAGCAGTTCTTC | CASSSDRGKNNEQFF | - | TRBV5-1 | TRBD1 | TRBJ2-1
TGCAGTGCTAGTGCGGGGTCCGGTTACAATGAGCAGTTCTTC | CSASAGSGYNEQFF | - | TRBV20-1 | - | TRBJ2-1
TGTGCCAGCGGCTCCGGAGTCTATGGCTACACCTTC | CASGSGVYGYTF | few | TRBV7-3 | - | TRBJ1-2
TGTGCCAGCAGCCCCTCAAGCGGGGGCCCGAACACTGAAGCTTTCTTT | CASSPSSGGPNTEAFF | - | TRBV9 | - | TRBJ1-1
TGTGCCAGCAGTGGAGGGCAGTACTATGGCTACACCTTC | CASSGGQYYGYTF | - | TRBV2 | - | TRBJ1-2
TGTGCCAGCAGTGTGACAGGGTATGGCTACACCTTC | CASSVTGYGYTF | once | TRBV12-3/TRBV12-4 | TRBD1 | TRBJ1-2
TGTGCCAGCTCACCGGGACTGGGGAACACTGAAGCTTTCTTT | CASSPGLGNTEAFF | - | TRBV18 | - | TRBJ1-1
TGTGCCAGCAGCGTCCAGGGGGGCGCCTACAATGAGCAGTTCTTC | CASSVQGGAYNEQFF | - | TRBV9 | - | TRBJ2-1
TGCAGTGCTAATGATCCGGGACAGGGCCTAAGCAATCAGCCCCAGCATTTT | CSANDPGQGLSNQPQHF | - | TRBV20-1 | TRBD1 | TRBJ1-5
TGTGCCACCACGCTCGCACAGGGCCTTCAGCCCCAGCATTTT | CATTLAQGLQPQHF | - | TRBV15 | - | TRBJ1-5
TGTGCCAGCTCACTGGACAGCGGGGGTTCACCCCTCCACTTT | CASSLDSGGSPLHF | - | TRBV18 | - | TRBJ1-6
TGTGCCAGCAGTTTATTAATGACTATTAACAATGAGCAGTTCTTC | CASSLLMTINNEQFF | - | TRBV28 | - | TRBJ2-1
TGTGCCTGGAGTGCCCAGGGGGCTCCCTATAATTCACCCCTCCACTTT | CAWSAQGAPYNSPLHF | - | TRBV30 | TRBD1 | TRBJ1-6
TGTGCCACCACCAGGGGTTATTCATTGATTTGGGGTATGAACACTGAAGCTTTCTTT | CATTRGYSLIWGMNTEAFF | - | TRBV21-1 | - | TRBJ1-1
TGTGCCAGCAGCTTGAGAGGGATAACGACAGGAAACACCATATATTTT | CASSLRGITTGNTIYF | - | TRBV5-6 | - | TRBJ1-3
TGCAGTGCCAGGCGTCAAGAGACCCAGTACTTC | CSARRQETQYF | - | TRBV20-1 | - | TRBJ2-5
TGCGCCAGCAGCCTGGGGGACAACAGTGGCAAGGGTTTAAAACTGTTTTTT | CASSLGDNSGKGLKLFF | - | TRBV5-1 | - | TRBJ1-4
TGTGCCACCAGCAGCGGACAGTTCGATAATTCACCCCTCCACTTT | CATSSGQFDNSPLHF | once | TRBV15 | - | TRBJ1-6
TGTGCCAGCAGGTCACCGAGCTCTGGAAACACCATATATTTT | CASRSPSSGNTIYF | few | TRBV7-2 | - | TRBJ1-3
TGCGCCAGCAGACCAACAGGGAGTCCCGAAGCTTTCTTT | CASRPTGSPEAFF | few | TRBV10-2 | - | TRBJ1-1
TGTGCCAGCAGTGTAAGACAGGGGGCGCGGCCCGGGGAGCTGTTTTTT | CASSVRQGARPGELFF | - | TRBV25-1 | TRBD1 | TRBJ2-2
TGCAGTGCCGATTTCAGTGAAAAACTGTTTTTT | CSADFSEKLFF | - | TRBV20-1 | - | TRBJ1-4
TGTGCCAGCAGCTCAGAGGGGGAGCGGGGGGCGAATCAGCCCCAGCATTTT | CASSSEGERGANQPQHF | - | TRBV7-9 | - | TRBJ1-5
TGTGCCACCAGTCGGGGTATGAATGAGCAGTTCTTC | CATSRGMNEQFF | - | TRBV24-1 | - | TRBJ2-1
TGTGCCAGCAGCTTAGCTGCAGGGGTAAACTATGGCTACACCTTC | CASSLAAGVNYGYTF | - | TRBV7-2 | - | TRBJ1-2
TGCGCCAGCAGCCAAGGGAGAGGCGGGTATAATGAAAAACTGTTTTTT | CASSQGRGGYNEKLFF | - | TRBV4-1 | - | TRBJ1-4
TGTGCCAGCAGGCGAGCGGGGGGCACCTACGAGCAGTACTTC | CASRRAGGTYEQYF | - | TRBV6-5 | TRBD2 | TRBJ2-7
TGTGCCAGCAGCCAAGAAACTCGCGGGACAGGCGACACCGGGGAGCTGTTTTTT | CASSQETRGTGDTGELFF | - | TRBV4-2 | TRBD1 | TRBJ2-2
TGTGCCAGCAGCGTAGAGGGACAGGGTGGCTATGGCTACACCTTC | CASSVEGQGGYGYTF | - | TRBV9 | TRBD1 | TRBJ1-2
TGCGCCAGCAGCCAAGGACCCCTGACAGGGCGGGAGACCCAGTACTTC | CASSQGPLTGRETQYF | - | TRBV4-1 | TRBD1 | TRBJ2-5
TGTGCCAGTAGTATCGGAACAGCTCCTGCGTTCGGCTACACCTTC | CASSIGTAPAFGYTF | once | TRBV19 | - | TRBJ1-2
TGTGCCAGCAGCTCTATGACAGGGGGCGTACTCGCGAACACCGGGGAGCTGTTTTTT | CASSSMTGGVLANTGELFF | - | TRBV5-4 | TRBD1 | TRBJ2-2
TGTGCCAGCTCACCAACGCTGACTAGCGGGCCGAACTACAATGAGCAGTTCTTC | CASSPTLTSGPNYNEQFF | few | TRBV18 | TRBD2 | TRBJ2-1
TGTGCCACGCATACAGTCCATTTGGACACTGAAGCTTTCTTT | CATHTVHLDTEAFF | - | TRBV9 | - | TRBJ1-1
TGTGCCAGCAGGGACAGGGGGCGCAATGATGAAGCTTTCTTT | CASRDRGRNDEAFF | - | TRBV27 | TRBD1 | TRBJ1-1
TGTGCCAGTAGTATTATCCCGGGACAGGGGGGGCCCCAGCATTTT | CASSIIPGQGGPQHF | - | TRBV19 | TRBD1 | TRBJ1-5
TGTGCCAGCAGCTTAGCTACGACAGTTCGGCACAATGAGCAGTTCTTC | CASSLATTVRHNEQFF | once | TRBV7-2 | - | TRBJ2-1
TGTGCCAGCAGCCTGGGACAGGGGCTAGCCCAGCATTTT | CASSLGQGLAQHF | few | TRBV5-6 | TRBD1 | TRBJ1-5
TGTGCCAGCAGCTTAGGACAGGGTAGCACTGAAGCTTTCTTT | CASSLGQGSTEAFF | few | TRBV7-2 | TRBD1 | TRBJ1-1
TGTGCCAGCAGTTTCCAGGGGTTCTACGAGCAGTACTTC | CASSFQGFYEQYF | - | TRBV27 | - | TRBJ2-7
TGCGCCAGCAGCTGGACAGGGGGAACCTTGGGGAACACTGAAGCTTTCTTT | CASSWTGGTLGNTEAFF | once | TRBV5-1 | TRBD1 | TRBJ1-1
TGCAGTGCTAGTCGGGGTTTTTCCGTCGTACAGCCCCAGCATTTT | CSASRGFSVVQPQHF | - | TRBV20-1 | - | TRBJ1-5